The 19 T cell receptor beta chains reported below all come from one sample, sequenced in a study of blood T cells in healthy people across ages. A second PCR of about 7 to 11 cycles used a sample-barcoded 5' primer and a J-beta primer mix. TCRdb ran MiXCR on the 5' RACE reads and lists one entry per CDR3 protein. The table has about 830,000 distinct CDR3 sequences, nearly 60% seen once. Sequencing was done on a sample of blood. These receptors were obtained from a man in his thirties or forties in good health.

This clonotype was recorded at least ten times. The chain uses TRBV12-3 or TRBV12-4 and TRBJ1-2, with 7 bases fitting TRBD1. J lost 5 bases, V lost 5 bases, and 8 bases had no gene match. CDR3 length equals 14 residues. The chain's CDR3 is CASSLTLQGYGYTF. CDR3 in DNA: TGTGCCAGCAGTCTCACTTTACAGGGGTATGGCTACACCTTC.

This clonotype showed up just a few times. This sequence joins TRBV10-1 and TRBJ2-2; TRBD1 might be the D (6 bases). Looked up from germline, CDR1 is WNHNN and CDR2 is SYGVQD (reference sequence). The CDR3 spans 14 residues. V was clipped by 7 bases and J by 1 base, with 10 bases between them. The CDR3 coding sequence is TGCGCCAGCACACCGGGACAGAACACCGGGGAGCTGTTTTTT. Translating gives CASTPGQNTGELFF.

The genes are TRBV7-2 and TRBJ2-1, with 9 bases that match TRBD2. V trimming: 3 bases; J trimming: 2 bases; junction bases outside the gene matches: 2. The CDR3 runs to 15 residues. Germline-derived CDR1 and CDR2 are SGHTA and FQGNSA. The CDR3 loop reads CASSLASGAYNEQFF. The CDR3 region has the DNA TGTGCCAGCAGCTTGGCTAGCGGGGCCTACAATGAGCAGTTCTTC.

Worth noting for this clonotype: The junction departs from the called germline gene at one end, perhaps through a read error. The chain carries TRBV4-3 and TRBJ2-3; no firm D call. There are 14 residues in the CDR3. The germline gives CDR1 LGHNA, CDR2 YSLEER. The CDR3, as DNA: TGCGCCAGCAGCCAAGACAAGGTTCCAGATACGCGGTATTTT. This translates into CASSQDKVPDTRYF.

The chain joins TRBV20-1 to TRBJ2-2, with TRBD2 identical over 10 bases. The CDR3 sequence is 15 residues long. Germline lookup yields CDR1 DFQATT and CDR2 SNEGSKA (reference sequence). After removal of 3 bases from V and 4 bases from J, the junction contained 5 bases not matched to a gene. CDR3 sequence reads: CSASLAGGFTGELFF. In DNA, the CDR3 is TGCAGTGCTAGTTTAGCGGGGGGCTTCACCGGGGAGCTGTTTTTT.

The chain carries TRBV20-1 and TRBJ2-1; the D gene is possibly TRBD1 (6 bases). The CDR3 spans 14 residues. V was shortened by 6 bases and J by 7 bases, with 19 bases between the two germline ends. The germline V gene encodes CDR1 DFQATT and CDR2 SNEGSKA (reference sequence). The CDR3 bases are TGCAGTGCCGCTTCCCCTCCTGGACAGAATGAGCAGTTCTTC. Protein sequence: CSAASPPGQNEQFF.

This clonotype was counted only a few times. V is TRBV28 and J is TRBJ2-3, with D tentatively TRBD2 (6 bases). The CDR3 sequence is 15 residues long. Trimming stripped 6 bases from V and 5 bases from J, with 18 bases between. Per germline, CDR1 MDHEN and CDR2 SYDVKM. CDR3 bases: TGTGCCAGCAGCCCTGGAGGGAGCCTCGGAGATACGCAGTATTTT. This codes for CASSPGGSLGDTQYF.

V gene TRBV18 combines with J gene TRBJ2-6; TRBD1 matches at 9 bases. The CDR3 consists of 19 residues. Germline loops: CDR1 KGHSH, CDR2 LQKENI. Trimming took 3 bases from V and 0 from J; bases not matched to a gene: 9. This chain's CDR3 is CASSPSWDRDGSGANVLTF. CDR3 bases: TGTGCCAGCTCACCCTCATGGGACAGGGACGGCTCTGGGGCCAACGTCCTGACTTTC. Variable domain in full (rest from reference TRBV18 and TRBJ2-6): NAGVMQNPRHLVRRRGQEARLRCSPMKGHSHVYWYRQLPEEGLKFMVYLQKENIIDESGMPKERFSAEFPKEGPSILRIQQVVRGDSAAYFCASSPSWDRDGSGANVLTFGAGSRLTVL.

CDR3 residues: CATGGHPLNEQYF. DNA for the CDR3: TGTGCCACCGGGGGGCATCCTTTGAATGAGCAGTACTTC. This chain uses TRBV28 with TRBJ2-5, with D possibly TRBD2 on 7 matching bases. Germline V gene lookup returns CDR1 MDHEN and CDR2 SYDVKM. The germline V and J ends were trimmed by 10 bases and 11 bases, with 23 bases remaining between them. The CDR3 is made up of 13 amino acids.

This chain connects TRBV7-2 to TRBJ2-3, with 7 nucleotides matching TRBD1. The CDR3 runs to 14 residues. V trimming: 3 bases; J trimming: 7 bases; junction bases outside the gene matches: 7. From germline, CDR1 is SGHTA and CDR2 FQGNSA. CDR3 residues: CASSFEGARYTQYF. The DNA of the CDR3 is TGTGCCAGCAGCTTCGAGGGGGCGCGATATACGCAGTATTTT.

This chain connects TRBV10-3 to TRBJ2-7; possible D gene TRBD2, 5 bases. V lost 3 bases and J lost 2, with 17 bases in between. The CDR3 loop spans 16 amino acids. CDR1 and CDR2 (germline): ENHRY, SYGVKD. The CDR3 DNA follows: TGTGCCATCAGTGACTACGGGGTGAGCAGACCCTACGAGCAGTACTTC. Translated: CAISDYGVSRPYEQYF.

Notes on this clonotype: An end of the junction differs from the germline gene, which may be a read error. The chain links TRBV4-3 to TRBJ2-3; 7 positions match TRBD2. Germline CDR1 LGHNA, CDR2 YSLEER. The CDR3 has 17 amino acids. Written as DNA, the CDR3 is TGCGCCAGCGGCCAAGAAGGGGATCTAGCGGCCACAGATACGCAGTATTTT. It codes for CASGQEGDLAATDTQYF.

The genes are TRBV15 and TRBJ1-5; no clear D gene. Trimming removed 5 bases from V and 2 bases from J, with 10 bases in between. Germline-derived CDR1 and CDR2 are LNHNV and YYDKDF (reference sequence). This CDR3 region has 14 residues. CDR3 nucleotides: TGTGCCACCAGCGCAAGGATGGGCAATCAGCCCCAGCATTTT. Amino acid sequence: CATSARMGNQPQHF.

The chain couples TRBV7-9 to TRBJ2-1; 7 bases are a match to TRBD2. With V trimmed by 5 bases and J by 5 bases, 6 bases remained unmatched. Germline V gene data show CDR1 as SEHNR and CDR2 as FQNEAQ (reference sequence). The CDR3 spans 14 residues. In DNA form, the CDR3 reads TGTGCCAGCAGCAGCGGGACTAACAACAATGAGCAGTTCTTC. It specifies CASSSGTNNNEQFF.

The rearrangement joins TRBV4-1 to TRBJ2-7, with D possibly matching TRBD1 (5 bases). The CDR3 totals 13 residues. Deletions cut 2 bases from V and 3 bases from J, with 8 bases between. Germline assignment: CDR1 MGHRA and CDR2 YSYEKL. This chain's CDR3 is CASSQSGNYEQYF. The CDR3, as DNA: TGCGCCAGCAGCCAATCAGGGAACTACGAGCAGTACTTC.

In its sample, this clonotype was seen once. A much larger clone lies one base from this, so it may be a read error. The chain links TRBV7-2 to TRBJ2-3, with TRBD2 identical over 9 bases. Germline CDR1 and CDR2: SGHTA and FQGNSA. V was clipped by 5 bases and J by 4 bases; unmatched bases: 7. The CDR3 has 15 residues. CDR3 protein: CASSQGLASADTQYF. The CDR3 DNA sequence: TGTGCCAGCAGCCAAGGACTAGCGAGCGCAGATACGCAGTATTTT.

There are a few counts of this clonotype. V usage is TRBV2 and J usage is TRBJ2-7; 9 nucleotides align to TRBD2. The V gene's germline CDR1 is SNHLY and CDR2 FYNNEI. The J segment lost 4 bases and the V segment lost 5 bases, leaving 3 bases of the junction unmatched. This CDR3 has 13 amino acids. The CDR3 sequence: CASSPAGGYEQYF. The CDR3 coding sequence is TGTGCCAGCAGTCCAGCGGGGGGTTACGAGCAGTACTTC.

The chain carries TRBV6-2 or TRBV6-3 and TRBJ2-4; perhaps D is TRBD1 or TRBD2 (5 bases each). The last part of the DNA fits TRBJ2-7 better; the J call may be wrong. The CDR3 totals 18 residues. In germline, CDR1 is MNHEY, CDR2 SVGEGT. The CDR3 protein is CASSYSTERPTDYYEQYF. For the CDR3, the DNA is TGTGCCAGCAGTTACTCCACCGAGCGGCCGACAGACTACTACGAGCAGTACTTC.

The V and J genes are TRBV11-2 and TRBJ2-1; perhaps TRBD2 as D (6 bases). Trimming took 4 bases from V and 4 from J, leaving 14 bases between them. In germline, CDR1 is SGHAT, CDR2 FQNNGV. This CDR3 has 15 residues. The CDR3 region has the DNA TGTGCCAGCAGCTCCCTCGCGGGAAAATACAATGAGCAGTTCTTC. This translates into CASSSLAGKYNEQFF.